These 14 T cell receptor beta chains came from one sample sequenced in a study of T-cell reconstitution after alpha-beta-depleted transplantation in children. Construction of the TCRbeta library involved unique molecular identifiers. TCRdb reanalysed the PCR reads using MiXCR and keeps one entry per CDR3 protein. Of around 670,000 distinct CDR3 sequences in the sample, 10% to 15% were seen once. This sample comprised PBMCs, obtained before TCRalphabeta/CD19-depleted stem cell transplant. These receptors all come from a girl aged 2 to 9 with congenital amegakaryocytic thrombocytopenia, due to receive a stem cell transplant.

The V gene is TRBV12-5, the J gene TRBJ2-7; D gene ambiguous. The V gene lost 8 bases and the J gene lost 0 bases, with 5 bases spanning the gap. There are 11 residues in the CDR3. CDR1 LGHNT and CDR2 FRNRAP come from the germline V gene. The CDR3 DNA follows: TGTGCTAGTTTCGGCTCCTACGAGCAGTACTTC. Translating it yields CASFGSYEQYF.

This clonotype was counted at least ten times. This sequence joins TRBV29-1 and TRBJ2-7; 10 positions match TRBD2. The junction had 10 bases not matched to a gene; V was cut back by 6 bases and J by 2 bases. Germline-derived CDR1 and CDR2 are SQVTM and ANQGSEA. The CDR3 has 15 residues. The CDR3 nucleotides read TGCAGCGTGGCGAATGGACTAGCGGTAACCTACGAGCAGTACTTC. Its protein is CSVANGLAVTYEQYF.

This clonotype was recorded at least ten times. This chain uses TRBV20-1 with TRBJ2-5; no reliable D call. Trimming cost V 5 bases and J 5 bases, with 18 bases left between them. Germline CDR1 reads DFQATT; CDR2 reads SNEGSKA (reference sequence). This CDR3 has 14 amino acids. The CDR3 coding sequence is TGCAGTGCTCCCTTAGCAGCCCTTGATGAGACCCAGTACTTC. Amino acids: CSAPLAALDETQYF.

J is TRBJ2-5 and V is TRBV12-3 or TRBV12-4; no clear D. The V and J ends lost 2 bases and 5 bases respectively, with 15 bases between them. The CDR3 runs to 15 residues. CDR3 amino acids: CASSLSPRSVETQYF. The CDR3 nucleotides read TGTGCCAGCAGTTTAAGCCCGCGTAGTGTGGAGACCCAGTACTTC.

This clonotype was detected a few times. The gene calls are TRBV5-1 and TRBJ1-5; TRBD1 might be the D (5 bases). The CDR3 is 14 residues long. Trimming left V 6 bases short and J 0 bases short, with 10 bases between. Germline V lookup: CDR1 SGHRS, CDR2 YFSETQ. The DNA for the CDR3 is TGCGCCAGCACGACAGCTTTTAGCAATCAGCCCCAGCATTTT. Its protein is CASTTAFSNQPQHF.

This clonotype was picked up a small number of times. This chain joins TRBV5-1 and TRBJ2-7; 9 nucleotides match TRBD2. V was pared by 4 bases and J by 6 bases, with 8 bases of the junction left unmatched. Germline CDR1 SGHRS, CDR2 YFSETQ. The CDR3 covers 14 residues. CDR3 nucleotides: TGCGCCAGCAGCCAAATAGCGGGAGTCGGCGAGCAGTACTTC. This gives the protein CASSQIAGVGEQYF.

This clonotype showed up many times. The CDR3 spells CASSLGRTVGYTF. CDR3 in DNA: TGTGCCAGCAGCTTAGGCAGGACTGTCGGCTACACCTTC. This rearrangement joins TRBV5-6 to TRBJ1-2; D ambiguous. The V end lost 2 bases, the J end lost 8 bases, and 13 bases lay between the germline ends. The CDR3 spans 13 residues. Germline V lookup: CDR1 SGHDT, CDR2 YYEEEE.

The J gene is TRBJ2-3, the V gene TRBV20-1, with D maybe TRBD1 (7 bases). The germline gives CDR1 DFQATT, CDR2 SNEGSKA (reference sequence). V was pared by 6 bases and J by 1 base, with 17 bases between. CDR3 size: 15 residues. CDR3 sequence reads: CSAAGGGYRTDTQYF. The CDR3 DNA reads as TGCAGTGCCGCAGGGGGAGGCTACCGCACAGATACGCAGTATTTT.

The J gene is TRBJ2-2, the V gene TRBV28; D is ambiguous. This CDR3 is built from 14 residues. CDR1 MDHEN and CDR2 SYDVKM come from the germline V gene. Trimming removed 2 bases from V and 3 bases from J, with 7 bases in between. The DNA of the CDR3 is TGTGCCAGCAGTTTAATGTCGGACACCGGGGAGCTGTTTTTT. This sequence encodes CASSLMSDTGELFF.

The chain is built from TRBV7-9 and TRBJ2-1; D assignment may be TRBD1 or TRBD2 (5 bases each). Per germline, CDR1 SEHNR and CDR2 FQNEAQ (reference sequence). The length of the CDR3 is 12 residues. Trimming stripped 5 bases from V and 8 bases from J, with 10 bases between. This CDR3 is CASSGTPYEQFF. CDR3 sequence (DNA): TGTGCCAGCAGCGGGACCCCCTATGAGCAGTTCTTC.

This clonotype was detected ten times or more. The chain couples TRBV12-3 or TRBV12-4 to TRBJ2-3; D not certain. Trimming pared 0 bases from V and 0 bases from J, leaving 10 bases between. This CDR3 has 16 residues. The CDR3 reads CASSLAGFMSTDTQYF. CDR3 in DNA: TGTGCCAGCAGTTTAGCAGGGTTTATGAGCACAGATACGCAGTATTTT.

CDR3 nucleotides: TGCGCCAGCAGCTTGACTCCAGCGGAGGCGGGCGAGCAGTACTTC. Translating gives CASSLTPAEAGEQYF. V is TRBV5-1 and J is TRBJ2-7; tentatively, D is TRBD2 (5 bases). V was trimmed by 1 base and J by 6 bases, leaving 17 bases between them. This CDR3 has 15 amino acids. CDR1 and CDR2 (germline): SGHRS, YFSETQ.

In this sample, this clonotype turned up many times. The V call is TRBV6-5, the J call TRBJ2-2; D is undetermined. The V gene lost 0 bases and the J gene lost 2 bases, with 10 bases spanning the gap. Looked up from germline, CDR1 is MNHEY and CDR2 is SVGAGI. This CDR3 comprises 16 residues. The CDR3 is CASSYSIVYNTGELFF. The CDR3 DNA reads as TGTGCCAGCAGTTACTCGATCGTCTATAACACCGGGGAGCTGTTTTTT.

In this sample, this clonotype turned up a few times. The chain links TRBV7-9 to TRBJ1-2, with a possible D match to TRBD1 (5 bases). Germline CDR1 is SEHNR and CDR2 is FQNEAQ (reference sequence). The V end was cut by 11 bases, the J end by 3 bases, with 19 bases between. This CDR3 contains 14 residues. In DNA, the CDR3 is TGTGCCTTCCCCGGGGCAGGAGTCCACTATGGCTACACCTTC. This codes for CAFPGAGVHYGYTF.